These 21 T cell receptor beta chains share one sample of origin, sequenced in a study of T cells expressing NK-cell markers. With the 5' RACE reads reprocessed, TCRdb shows one record per CDR3 protein and no DNA. Reported are 150,000 to 170,000 distinct CDR3 sequences; the ten largest clones contain around 35%. The sample was blood T cells: a sorted CD56 or NKG2C T cell subset, CD4+ or CD8+ T cells, or bulk PBMC T cells (not recorded which). The receptor set was obtained from a woman in her forties or fifties in good health.

The chain is built from TRBV15 and TRBJ2-3; TCRdb gives TRBD1 as the D gene, but with no DNA this cannot be confirmed. The CDR3 is made up of 16 amino acids. CDR1 is LNHNV, CDR2 YYDKDF, per germline (reference sequence). This CDR3 is CATSRDGTGGTDTQYF.

This chain uses TRBV3-1 with TRBJ2-1. The CDR3 is 18 residues long. Germline values: CDR1 LGHDT, CDR2 YNNKEL (reference sequence). The CDR3 sequence: CASSQERSRVTSYNEQFF.

The chain couples TRBV7-9 to TRBJ2-1. This CDR3 has 11 residues. The V gene's germline CDR1 is SEHNR and CDR2 FQNEAQ (reference sequence). The CDR3 sequence is CASSRDGEQFF.

The J gene is TRBJ1-2, the V gene TRBV24-1; the TCRdb D gene call, TRBD1, has no DNA to confirm it. This CDR3 region has 16 residues. Germline V gene data show CDR1 as KGHDR and CDR2 as SFDVKD. The CDR3 reads CATSPGATPLVDGYTF.

This rearrangement joins TRBV7-8 to TRBJ2-1; as DNA is missing, the TRBD2 call by TCRdb cannot be tested. The CDR3 covers 16 residues. Per germline, CDR1 SGHVS and CDR2 FQNEAQ. CDR3 amino acids: CASSFKLAGGPDEQFF.

This chain connects TRBV24-1 to TRBJ2-3; the D call from TCRdb, TRBD2, cannot be confirmed without DNA. This CDR3 region has 15 residues. CDR1 is KGHDR and CDR2 is SFDVKD in the germline V gene. CDR3 sequence: CATGPGLQTPDTQYF.

The chain couples TRBV2 to TRBJ2-1. This CDR3 is 14 amino acids long. Per the germline V gene, CDR1 is SNHLY and CDR2 is FYNNEI. The CDR3: CASTQDFGANEQFF.

The chain couples TRBV6-5 to TRBJ2-5. The CDR3 has 13 residues. Germline CDR1 reads MNHEY; CDR2 reads SVGAGI. The CDR3 is CARSSHPSETQYF.

The chain combines TRBV29-1 with TRBJ2-3; TCRdb's D call of TRBD1 is untestable without DNA. The germline V gene has CDR1 SQVTM and CDR2 ANQGSEA. The CDR3 runs 14 residues. CDR3 protein: CSVEPWGNTDTQYF.

This chain joins TRBV12-3 or TRBV12-4 and TRBJ2-1; the D call from TCRdb, TRBD1, cannot be confirmed without DNA. The CDR3 length is 18 residues. The CDR3 region is CASSLRGWGRVGDNEQFF.

The rearrangement links TRBV14 to TRBJ2-7; as DNA is missing, the TRBD1 call by TCRdb cannot be tested. There are 14 residues in the CDR3. Germline CDR1 SGHDN, CDR2 FVKESK. The CDR3 sequence: CASSQAWTEHEQYF.

The chain couples TRBV11-3 to TRBJ2-1; TCRdb returns TRBD2, unconfirmable since there is no DNA. Germline V lookup: CDR1 SGHNT, CDR2 YENEEA. CDR3 length: 15 residues. The CDR3 protein is CASSPGTSGGDEQFF. The full variable domain, completed using reference TRBV11-3 and TRBJ2-1, is EAGVVQSPRYKIIEKKQPVAFWCNPISGHNTLYWYLQNLGQGPELLIRYENEEAVDDSQLPKDRFSAERLKGVDSTLKIQPAELGDSAVYLCASSPGTSGGDEQFFGPGTRLTVL.

The V call is TRBV12-3 or TRBV12-4, the J call TRBJ1-2; TCRdb calls TRBD1, which cannot be checked without DNA. The CDR3 totals 13 residues. The CDR3 spells CASSPGQHYGYTF.

This chain uses TRBV6-1 with TRBJ2-1. The CDR3 has 13 amino acids. Germline values: CDR1 MNHNS, CDR2 SASEGT. CDR3 protein: CASRGIASNEQFF.

The chain has TRBV24-1 and TRBJ1-2; TCRdb designates TRBD1, a call that cannot be tested without DNA. CDR1 and CDR2 from the germline V gene are KGHDR and SFDVKD. The CDR3 is 17 residues long. This chain's CDR3 is CATRGTGQLTKDYGYTF.

The V call is TRBV7-8, the J call TRBJ2-2; the D call of TRBD2 rests on TCRdb alone, since no DNA is present to check it. CDR1 and CDR2 from the germline V gene are SGHVS and FQNEAQ. This CDR3 has 16 residues. CDR3 sequence reads: CASSLDFSLLNGELFF. Using reference TRBV7-8 and TRBJ2-2 for the parts outside the CDR3, the full variable domain is GAGVSQSPRYKVAKRGQDVALRCDPISGHVSLFWYQQALGQGPEFLTYFQNEAQLDKSGLPSDRFFAERPEGSVSTLKIQRTQQEDSAVYLCASSLDFSLLNGELFFGEGSRLTVL.

J is TRBJ2-5 and V is TRBV20-1; absent DNA, TCRdb's TRBD1 call cannot be checked. CDR3 size: 16 residues. In germline, CDR1 is DFQATT, CDR2 SNEGSKA (reference sequence). This chain's CDR3 is CSAGPTSPDNQETQYF.

This chain joins TRBV12-3 or TRBV12-4 and TRBJ2-1; TCRdb gives TRBD2 as the D gene, but with no DNA this cannot be confirmed. The CDR3 extends over 17 amino acids. The chain's CDR3 is CASSFIAGKDAVNEQFF.

V is TRBV20-1 and J is TRBJ2-7; the TCRdb D gene call, TRBD1, has no DNA to confirm it. Per the germline V gene, CDR1 is DFQATT and CDR2 is SNEGSKA (reference sequence). CDR3 size: 15 residues. CDR3 loop: CSARDSQGLPYEQYF.

V and J are TRBV19 and TRBJ1-2; TCRdb's D call of TRBD1 is untestable without DNA. This CDR3 is built from 16 residues. CDR1 is LNHDA, CDR2 SQIVND, per germline (reference sequence). This CDR3 reads CASSMKWGRQPHGYTF. Looking up the rest from reference TRBV19 and TRBJ1-2 gives the full variable domain: DGGITQSPKYLFRKEGQNVTLSCEQNLNHDAMYWYRQDPGQGLRLIYYSQIVNDFQKGDIAEGYSVSREKKESFPLTVTSAQKNPTAFYLCASSMKWGRQPHGYTFGSGTRLTVV.

This rearrangement joins TRBV27 to TRBJ2-5. CDR1 is MNHEY and CDR2 is SMNVEV in the germline V gene (reference sequence). The CDR3 runs 13 residues. This chain's CDR3 is CASSLSSSETQYF.